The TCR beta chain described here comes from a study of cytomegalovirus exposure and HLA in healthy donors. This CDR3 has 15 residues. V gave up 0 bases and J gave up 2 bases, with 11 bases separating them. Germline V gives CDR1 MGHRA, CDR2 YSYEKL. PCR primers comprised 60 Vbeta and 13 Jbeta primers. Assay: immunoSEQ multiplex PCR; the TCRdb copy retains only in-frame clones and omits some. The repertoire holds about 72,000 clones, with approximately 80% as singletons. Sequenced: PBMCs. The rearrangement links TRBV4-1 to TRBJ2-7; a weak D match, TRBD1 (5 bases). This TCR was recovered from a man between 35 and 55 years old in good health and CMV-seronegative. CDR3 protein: CASSQDKARAYEQYF. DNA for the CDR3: TGCGCCAGCAGCCAAGATAAAGCCAGGGCCTACGAGCAGTACTTC.